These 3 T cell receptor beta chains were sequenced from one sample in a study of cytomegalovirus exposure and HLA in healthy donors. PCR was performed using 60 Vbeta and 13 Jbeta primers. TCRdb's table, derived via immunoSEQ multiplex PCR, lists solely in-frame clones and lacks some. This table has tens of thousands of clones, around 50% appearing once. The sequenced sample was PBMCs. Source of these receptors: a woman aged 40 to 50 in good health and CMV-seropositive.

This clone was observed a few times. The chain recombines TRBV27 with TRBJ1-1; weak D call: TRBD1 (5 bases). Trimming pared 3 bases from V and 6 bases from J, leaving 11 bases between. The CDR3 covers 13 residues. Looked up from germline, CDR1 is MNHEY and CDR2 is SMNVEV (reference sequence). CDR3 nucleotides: TGTGCCAGCAGTTTCCGCTCCAGGGCTGAAGCTTTCTTT. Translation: CASSFRSRAEAFF.

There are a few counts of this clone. The CDR3 region has the DNA TGTGCCAGTAGCATCGACCGGGGTAATTCACCCCTCCACTTT. Protein product: CASSIDRGNSPLHF. The chain recombines TRBV19 with TRBJ1-6, with D hard to call. CDR1 and CDR2 from the germline V gene are LNHDA and SQIVND (reference sequence). The V end was cut by 6 bases, the J end by 6 bases, with 12 bases between. The CDR3 is 14 residues long.

CDR3 residues: CASSQELRGLGDEQFF. The CDR3, as DNA: TGCGCCAGCAGCCAAGAGCTCAGGGGCCTGGGCGATGAGCAGTTCTTC. This chain connects TRBV4-1 to TRBJ2-1; D perhaps matches TRBD1 (6 bases). The CDR3 has 16 residues. V lost 0 bases, J lost 8 bases, and 17 bases lay in between. Germline V lookup: CDR1 MGHRA, CDR2 YSYEKL.